The 29 T cell receptor beta chains in this list originate from one sample, sequenced in a study of blood T cell repertoires in COVID-19. The table came from immunoSEQ multiplex PCR; TCRdb's copy has only in-frame clones and leaves some out. The sample includes under 200,000 clones, 80% to 85% of them seen just once. Sequences were obtained from peripheral blood. The receptors derive from a human donor with acute or convalescent COVID-19. The donor label of this sample is uncertain.

J is TRBJ1-1 and V is TRBV5-1, with a tentative D call TRBD1 (6 bases). Germline lookup yields CDR1 SGHRS and CDR2 YFSETQ. The CDR3 length is 14 residues. The germline V and J ends were trimmed by 2 bases and 4 bases, with 12 bases remaining between them. The CDR3 region has the DNA TGCGCCAGCAGCTTACAGGGCATAGCCACTGAAGCTTTCTTT. Its translation is CASSLQGIATEAFF. The full variable domain, with the rest looked up from reference TRBV5-1 and TRBJ1-1, is KAGVTQTPRYLIKTRGQQVTLSCSPISGHRSVSWYQQTPGQGLQFLFEYFSETQRNKGNFPGRFSGRQFSNSRSEMNVSTLELGDSALYLCASSLQGIATEAFFGQGTRLTVV.

The J gene is TRBJ2-1, the V gene TRBV2, with 9 bases matching TRBD1. J was trimmed by 0 bases and V by 6 bases; bases with no gene match: 6. Per germline, CDR1 SNHLY and CDR2 FYNNEI. The CDR3 covers 16 residues. The CDR3 sequence: CASRGTGPSSYNEQFF. CDR3 nucleotides: TGTGCCAGCAGGGGGACAGGGCCGAGCTCCTACAATGAGCAGTTCTTC.

This clone was seen only once. The genes are TRBV19 and TRBJ2-6; D might be TRBD1 (6 bases). This CDR3 contains 17 residues. Germline-derived CDR1 and CDR2 are LNHDA and SQIVND (reference sequence). Trimming removed 8 bases at V and 0 bases at J, with 17 bases between. The CDR3 DNA follows: TGTGCCAGTTCCCTACAAGGGGGAAGCTCTGGGGCCAACGTCCTGACTTTC. It encodes CASSLQGGSSGANVLTF.

The chain has TRBV27 and TRBJ1-4, with D maybe TRBD1 (5 bases). CDR1 and CDR2 from the germline V gene are MNHEY and SMNVEV (reference sequence). V lost 6 bases, J lost 1 base, and 12 bases lay in between. The CDR3 runs 15 residues. The CDR3 sequence is CASRYQGITNEKLFF. CDR3 sequence (DNA): TGTGCCAGCAGGTACCAGGGCATAACTAATGAAAAACTGTTTTTT.

The chain employs TRBV12-3 or TRBV12-4 and TRBJ1-1; D is ambiguous. V lost 5 bases and J 7 bases, leaving 11 bases between the germline ends. There are 12 residues in the CDR3. The chain's CDR3 is CASSPQDYEAFF. The CDR3 nucleotides read TGTGCCAGCAGTCCCCAGGATTATGAAGCTTTCTTT.

The gene calls are TRBV7-9 and TRBJ2-7; 11 nucleotides agree with TRBD1. V gave up 6 bases and J gave up 4 bases; unmatched junction bases: 8. The length of the CDR3 is 15 residues. Germline V gives CDR1 SEHNR, CDR2 FQNEAQ (reference sequence). In nucleotides, the CDR3 is TGTGCCAGCAGAGGGTGGACAGGGGGCTCGTACGAGCAGTACTTC. The encoded protein is CASRGWTGGSYEQYF.

The chain is built from TRBV29-1 and TRBJ1-1; D might be TRBD1 (5 bases). Trimming shortened V by 6 bases and J by 4 bases, and 9 bases separated the two germline ends. In germline, CDR1 is SQVTM, CDR2 ANQGSEA. CDR3 length equals 11 residues. CDR3 amino acids: CSVGGVTEAFF. The CDR3 DNA follows: TGCAGCGTCGGAGGGGTCACTGAAGCTTTCTTT.

The chain has TRBV2 and TRBJ1-1; 9 nucleotides match TRBD1. The CDR3 length is 15 residues. CDR1 is SNHLY and CDR2 is FYNNEI in the germline V gene. The trim removed 7 bases at V and 4 bases at J, leaving 10 bases unmatched. In nucleotides, the CDR3 is TGTGCCAGCAACCGAGACGGGACAGGGAGCACTGAAGCTTTCTTT. It encodes CASNRDGTGSTEAFF.

This chain connects TRBV28 to TRBJ1-2, with 12 bases aligning to TRBD1. From germline, CDR1 is MDHEN and CDR2 SYDVKM. The length of the CDR3 is 16 residues. Germline trimming cut 6 bases from V and 2 bases from J; bases unmatched to any gene: 7. The CDR3 here is CASSPPGTGGNYGYTF. DNA of the CDR3: TGTGCCAGCAGCCCTCCCGGGACAGGGGGCAACTATGGCTACACCTTC.

CDR3 sequence (DNA): TGCGCCAGCAGCCAGGGACTAGCGGTGGGTACGCAGTATTTT. Amino acid sequence: CASSQGLAVGTQYF. The chain combines TRBV5-1 with TRBJ2-3; 11 bases match TRBD2. The V gene's germline CDR1 is SGHRS and CDR2 YFSETQ. V lost 4 bases to trimming and J lost 8 bases; unmatched junction nucleotides: 6. The length of the CDR3 is 14 residues.

The chain employs TRBV6-2 or TRBV6-3 and TRBJ2-1; 9 bases map to TRBD1. The length of the CDR3 is 12 residues. Germline CDR1 MNHEY, CDR2 SVGEGT. Unmatched junction bases numbered 2, after V lost 4 bases and J lost 10 bases. In nucleotides, the CDR3 is TGTGCCAGCAGTTTCGACAGGGGGGAGCAGTTCTTC. Protein: CASSFDRGEQFF.

There are a few counts of this clone. One junction end does not reproduce the germline sequence, and a read error may be involved. CDR3 sequence (DNA): TGTGCTAGCAGCCCCGGGACAGGAATTAATGAAAAACTGTTTTTT. Translating it yields CASSPGTGINEKLFF. V and J are TRBV7-7 and TRBJ1-4, with TRBD1 matching 8 bases. CDR1 is SSHAT, CDR2 FNYEAQ, per germline (reference sequence). The CDR3 runs 15 residues.

Here the CDR3 reads CASSPERGTDGYTF. The CDR3 DNA reads as TGTGCCAGCAGCCCGGAGAGGGGGACGGATGGCTACACCTTC. The chain employs TRBV7-9 and TRBJ1-2, with D perhaps TRBD1 (6 bases). The CDR3 has 14 amino acids. Germline V gives CDR1 SEHNR, CDR2 FQNEAQ (reference sequence). V was shortened by 5 bases and J by 6 bases, with 16 bases between the two germline ends.

V and J are TRBV11-2 and TRBJ1-2, with D tentatively TRBD1 (6 bases). With 5 bases removed from V and 12 bases from J, the gap between germline ends came to 22 bases. In germline, CDR1 is SGHAT, CDR2 FQNNGV. The CDR3 extends over 14 amino acids. For the CDR3, the DNA is TGTGCCAGCAGCGCTAGCGGGCTCCCAGGGGTAGACACCTTC. Amino acid sequence: CASSASGLPGVDTF.

This clone appeared a single time. The V and J genes are TRBV25-1 and TRBJ2-1; 7 bases align to TRBD1. J lost 2 bases, V lost 4 bases, and 5 bases had no gene match. The CDR3 length is 15 residues. CDR1 is MGHDK, CDR2 SYGVNS, per germline. CDR3 protein: CASSGAGTAYNEQFF. CDR3 bases: TGTGCCAGCAGTGGGGCCGGGACAGCCTACAATGAGCAGTTCTTC.

The chain is built from TRBV30 and TRBJ2-4; no reliable D call. Trimming pared 0 bases from V and 7 bases from J, leaving 13 bases between. The V gene's germline CDR1 is GTSNPN and CDR2 SVGIG (reference sequence). This CDR3 has 14 residues. CDR3 nucleotides: TGTGCCTGGAGTGTAGGTGCCACCGGGAACATTCAGTACTTC. Its translation is CAWSVGATGNIQYF.

V is TRBV1 and J is TRBJ2-7; the DNA was not used to check the table's D call, TRBD1. TRBV1 is annotated as a pseudogene. The CDR3 is 15 amino acids. CDR3: CTSSHPPQGSYEQYF. CDR3 DNA sequence: TGCACCAGCAGCCATCCACCACAGGGCTCCTACGAGCAGTACTTC.

This chain joins TRBV5-1 and TRBJ2-2; D remains ambiguous. The CDR3 is 12 amino acids. Germline V gene lookup returns CDR1 SGHRS and CDR2 YFSETQ. The V end was cut by 5 bases, the J end by 7 bases, with 9 bases between. The CDR3 DNA sequence: TGCGCCAGCAGAAACGACATCGGGGAGCTGTTTTTT. Protein sequence: CASRNDIGELFF.

This rearrangement joins TRBV5-5 to TRBJ2-5; perhaps TRBD2 as D (5 bases). V shed 4 bases and J shed 6 bases, with 16 bases lying between them. Germline V lookup: CDR1 SGHKS, CDR2 YYEKEE (reference sequence). This CDR3 contains 14 residues. The CDR3 loop is CASSVQLVPKTQYF. CDR3 coding DNA: TGTGCCAGCAGCGTCCAACTAGTTCCTAAGACCCAGTACTTC.

This clone was observed a few times. V gene TRBV5-1 combines with J gene TRBJ1-2; 10 bases agree with TRBD1. The CDR3 length is 12 residues. V shed 3 bases, J shed 10 bases, and the junction held 3 bases outside the gene matches. Germline V gene data show CDR1 as SGHRS and CDR2 as YFSETQ. DNA of the CDR3: TGCGCCAGCAGCTGGGGGACAGGGGACTACACCTTC. Translation: CASSWGTGDYTF.

This clone appeared a single time. The V call is TRBV7-3, the J call TRBJ2-5, with a tentative D call TRBD2 (6 bases). The CDR3 is 14 residues long. V was trimmed by 5 bases and J by 7 bases, leaving 17 bases between them. CDR1 and CDR2 from the germline V gene are SGHTA and FQGTGA. The CDR3: CASSPASGSWTQYF. The CDR3 coding sequence is TGTGCCAGCAGCCCTGCCAGCGGGTCGTGGACCCAGTACTTC.

The J gene is TRBJ1-1, the V gene TRBV6-5; tentative D call: TRBD1 (5 bases). V was pared by 4 bases and J by 1 base, with 13 bases between. The CDR3 sequence is 15 residues long. CDR1 is MNHEY and CDR2 is SVGAGI in the germline V gene. The CDR3 region is CASSSSDNWNTEAFF. CDR3 nucleotides: TGTGCCAGCAGTTCGTCGGACAATTGGAACACTGAAGCTTTCTTT.

V usage is TRBV28 and J usage is TRBJ2-7, with TRBD1 as a possible D gene (5 bases). Germline V gene data show CDR1 as MDHEN and CDR2 as SYDVKM. Trimming took 5 bases from V and 0 from J, leaving 14 bases between them. The CDR3 consists of 15 residues. In nucleotides, the CDR3 is TGTGCCAGCAGTATGGCAGGGTTTAGCTCCTACGAGCAGTACTTC. Translated, it gives CASSMAGFSSYEQYF.

The rearrangement joins TRBV4-2 to TRBJ2-5, with D perhaps matching TRBD1 (6 bases). Per the germline V gene, CDR1 is LGHNA and CDR2 is YNFKEQ. CDR3 length equals 15 residues. Trimming left V 0 bases short and J 0 bases short, with 8 bases between. CDR3 protein: CASSQDNRDQETQYF. The CDR3, as DNA: TGTGCCAGCAGCCAAGATAACAGGGACCAAGAGACCCAGTACTTC.

CDR3 nucleotides: TGTGCCAGCCGGGGACAACTGGGCACTGAAGCTTTCTTT. Translated: CASRGQLGTEAFF. The chain combines TRBV28 with TRBJ1-1; D possibly corresponds to TRBD1 (6 bases). Germline V CDR1 and CDR2: MDHEN, SYDVKM. This CDR3 has 13 residues. The V end lost 8 bases, the J end lost 4 bases, and 14 bases lay between the germline ends.

This clone was seen more than once but under ten times. This sequence joins TRBV7-2 and TRBJ2-1; D is perhaps TRBD2 (6 bases). The CDR3 length is 16 residues. CDR1 is SGHTA and CDR2 is FQGNSA in the germline V gene. V lost 3 bases, J lost 2 bases, and 14 bases lay in between. Here the CDR3 DNA reads TGTGCCAGCAGCTTGGGCCCGGGAGAGGCCTACAATGAGCAGTTCTTC. Protein: CASSLGPGEAYNEQFF.

The chain links TRBV20-1 to TRBJ1-1; no reliable D call. Germline V gene data show CDR1 as DFQATT and CDR2 as SNEGSKA (reference sequence). CDR3 length: 11 amino acids. V shed 7 bases and J shed 5 bases, with 11 bases lying between them. As DNA, the CDR3 is TGCAGTGAGGCTTCGGGGACTGAAGCTTTCTTT. Translating it yields CSEASGTEAFF.

The rearrangement links TRBV9 to TRBJ1-6; 7 nucleotides match TRBD1. V lost 3 bases, J lost 7 bases, and 13 bases stayed unmatched. This CDR3 spans 17 amino acids. CDR1 and CDR2 from the germline V gene are SGDLS and YYNGEE. The CDR3 coding sequence is TGTGCCAGCAGCGCCAAGTTACAGGGGACTGAAAATTCACCCCTCCACTTT. It specifies CASSAKLQGTENSPLHF.

The chain uses TRBV30 and TRBJ2-5; tentative D call: TRBD2 (5 bases). V lost 3 bases, J lost 5 bases, and 19 bases lay in between. Germline V gene sequence: CDR1 GTSNPN, CDR2 SVGIG (reference sequence). This CDR3 contains 15 residues. The CDR3 DNA is TGTGCCTGGAGAACCCCGGGCCAAGCGGCCGAGACCCAGTACTTC. Translating gives CAWRTPGQAAETQYF. Full variable domain (remainder filled in from reference TRBV30 and TRBJ2-5): SQTIHQWPATLVQPVGSPLSLECTVEGTSNPNLYWYRQAAGRGLQLLFYSVGIGQISSEVPQNLSASRPQDRQFILSSKKLLLSDSGFYLCAWRTPGQAAETQYFGPGTRLLVL.